This T cell receptor beta chain was sequenced in a study of cytotoxic CD8 clonotypes in ibrutinib-treated CLL. As regards this clone: Its antigen is not known.

Study-wide points: Before falling back toward baseline at progression, clonality had risen at the time of ibrutinib response.

Assay: immunoSEQ multiplex PCR; the TCRdb copy retains only in-frame clones and omits some. Here the sample spans roughly 220,000 clones, more than 70% being singletons. This specimen consisted of PBMCs, obtained after 12 months of ibrutinib treatment. The source of this sequence is a human donor with chronic lymphocytic leukemia.

The CDR3 loop is CASRTPGTVNTEAFF. Written as DNA, the CDR3 is TGTGCCAGCAGGACCCCCGGGACAGTTAACACTGAAGCTTTCTTT. This chain uses TRBV6-5 with TRBJ1-1; 7 bases are shared with TRBD1. This CDR3 region has 15 residues. Germline CDR1 MNHEY, CDR2 SVGAGI. The V and J ends lost 6 bases and 2 bases, in that order; junction bases with no gene match: 9.